These T cell receptor beta chains were read from a single sample in a study of vaccination and CD4 T cells after COVID-19. TCRdb processed the PCR reads anew with MiXCR; each CDR3 protein has one entry. The table shows over 10,000 distinct CDR3 sequences, with 35% to 50% occurring only once. Antigen specificity for these receptors is unknown. Input material: cultured CD4+ T cells from blood. These receptors all come from a human donor with COVID-19. The CDR3 runs from the conserved cysteine through the conserved F or W. The D gene is left open where the match is weak. Clone size is stated in some rows and not others, as once, few, many or a class when expanded.

d_call	v_call	clone_size	j_call	cdr3_aa	cdr3_nt
.	TRBV19	.	TRBJ2-7	CASSIVGVYEQYF	TGTGCCAGTAGTATCGTCGGAGTCTACGAGCAGTACTTC
.	TRBV28	.	TRBJ1-6	CASSLLGGNSPLHF	TGTGCCAGCAGTTTACTGGGAGGGAATTCACCCCTCCACTTT
.	TRBV12-3/TRBV12-4	.	TRBJ2-7	CASSPRSTEFSYEQYF	TGTGCCAGCAGTCCGCGCTCGACCGAGTTCTCCTACGAGCAGTACTTC
TRBD1	TRBV7-2	.	TRBJ1-5	CASSSRGQPQHF	TGTGCCAGCAGCTCCAGGGGGCAGCCCCAGCATTTT
TRBD2	TRBV15	few	TRBJ2-7	CATSRDLGLVADEQYF	TGTGCCACCAGCAGGGACTTAGGACTAGTTGCGGACGAGCAGTACTTC
.	TRBV9	.	TRBJ1-6	CASSVEQGNGNSPLHF	TGTGCCAGCAGCGTAGAGCAGGGGAACGGTAATTCACCCCTCCACTTT
TRBD1	TRBV2	few	TRBJ1-2	CASSLGQGGDGYTF	TGTGCCAGCAGTCTCGGACAGGGAGGAGATGGCTACACCTTC
.	TRBV28	.	TRBJ1-2	CASSISPENYGYTF	TGTGCCAGCAGTATATCCCCAGAAAACTATGGCTACACCTTC
.	TRBV2	.	TRBJ2-3	CASSRVSKDTQYF	TGTGCCAGCAGCCGGGTGAGTAAGGATACGCAGTATTTT
TRBD1	TRBV7-2	large	TRBJ2-7	CASSFNSGTGVEQYF	TGTGCCAGCAGCTTTAACTCAGGGACAGGCGTCGAGCAGTACTTC
.	TRBV2	few	TRBJ1-5	CASSDSNQPQHF	TGTGCCAGCAGCGACAGCAATCAGCCCCAGCATTTT
TRBD1	TRBV5-1	few	TRBJ1-2	CASSATQGLSGYTF	TGCGCCAGCAGCGCAACACAGGGGCTTAGTGGCTACACCTTC
TRBD1	TRBV6-5	.	TRBJ2-7	CASSYSGTGSYEQYF	TGTGCCAGCAGTTACTCAGGGACAGGTTCTTACGAGCAGTACTTC